Below, 14 T cell receptor beta chains from the same sample are listed, as sequenced in a study of CD8+ T cells in alopecia areata. cDNA reverse transcribed from extracted RNA served as the sequencing template. Sequenced by immunoSEQ multiplex PCR; TCRdb stores in-frame clones only, minus some. Of fewer than 150,000 clones in the sample, 35% to 40% were seen once. Sequenced: CD4+ T cells sorted from blood. Receptors were obtained from a human donor with alopecia areata.

In this sample, this clone turned up a few times. This chain joins TRBV29-1 and TRBJ1-1, with D possibly TRBD1 on 5 matching bases. The CDR3 has 13 amino acids. From germline, CDR1 is SQVTM and CDR2 ANQGSEA. Trimming pared 3 bases from V and 0 bases from J, leaving 8 bases between. Here the CDR3 reads CSVERGMNTEAFF. As DNA, the CDR3 is TGCAGCGTTGAGAGGGGTATGAACACTGAAGCTTTCTTT.

This clone has only a few counts. The V gene is TRBV9, the J gene TRBJ2-7; 11 bases match TRBD1. Germline CDR1 reads SGDLS; CDR2 reads YYNGEE. The CDR3 contains 14 residues. Trimming at V came to 3 bases and at J to 6 bases, leaving 5 bases not matched to a gene. The CDR3 region has the DNA TGTGCCAGCAGCGCAGGACAGGGGGCAGTCGAGCAGTACTTC. Residues: CASSAGQGAVEQYF.

There are a few counts of this clone. The J gene is TRBJ2-3, the V gene TRBV5-1, with no clear D. Looked up from germline, CDR1 is SGHRS and CDR2 is YFSETQ. This CDR3 has 11 residues. Trimming cost V 5 bases and J 4 bases, with 5 bases left between them. The CDR3, as DNA: TGCGCCAGCAGGGCCGCAGATACGCAGTATTTT. As protein: CASRAADTQYF.

The CDR3 is CASSSGQPGLYEQYF. CDR3 DNA: TGTGCCAGCAGTTCCGGACAGCCCGGCCTCTACGAGCAGTACTTC. The V and J genes are TRBV6-5 and TRBJ2-7; D perhaps matches TRBD1 (6 bases). V gave up 4 bases and J gave up 3 bases, with 16 bases separating them. The length of the CDR3 is 15 residues. Germline V gene lookup returns CDR1 MNHEY and CDR2 SVGAGI.

In regard to this clone: Other nucleotide sequences from this sample produce the same CDR3. The rearrangement uses TRBV7-9 and TRBJ2-7; 9 bases align to TRBD2. CDR3 length: 14 residues. The trim removed 5 bases at V and 1 base at J, leaving 3 bases unmatched. Germline CDR1 SEHNR, CDR2 FQNEAQ (reference sequence). CDR3 residues: CASSPGLASYEQYF. CDR3 DNA sequence: TGTGCCAGCAGCCCGGGACTAGCTTCCTACGAGCAGTACTTC.

This clone has a handful of counts. The CDR3 region is CASSNSGGAQEQFF. As DNA, the CDR3 is TGCGCCAGCAGCAATAGCGGGGGGGCACAGGAGCAGTTCTTC. V is TRBV5-1 and J is TRBJ2-1, with 11 bases identical to TRBD2. J was trimmed by 10 bases and V by 4 bases; bases with no gene match: 7. The CDR3 is 14 residues long. The germline CDR1 and CDR2 sequences are SGHRS and YFSETQ.

V and J are TRBV28 and TRBJ1-5, with 7 positions matching TRBD1. Germline V gene lookup returns CDR1 MDHEN and CDR2 SYDVKM. V shed 1 base and J 5 bases; nucleotides not matched to a gene: 5. The CDR3 consists of 15 residues. The CDR3 bases are TGTGCCAGCAGTTTATCTGACAGGGATTATCAGCCCCAGCATTTT. Amino acid sequence: CASSLSDRDYQPQHF.

V gene TRBV28 combines with J gene TRBJ2-7, with 8 nucleotides matching TRBD2. V dropped 3 bases and J dropped 3; count of bases not matched to a gene: 13. Germline-derived CDR1 and CDR2 are MDHEN and SYDVKM. The CDR3 covers 17 residues. This CDR3 reads CASSFPLTSGAVYEQYF. For the CDR3, the DNA is TGTGCCAGCAGTTTCCCCCTCACTAGCGGAGCAGTCTACGAGCAGTACTTC.

This clone has a handful of counts. The sample has other DNA sequences that encode this CDR3 too. The V call is TRBV30, the J call TRBJ1-2; D is undetermined. This CDR3 has 13 residues. Trimming removed 3 bases at V and 1 base at J, with 9 bases between. Germline V lookup: CDR1 GTSNPN, CDR2 SVGIG (reference sequence). This CDR3 is CAWSLGINYGYTF. The CDR3 coding sequence is TGTGCCTGGAGCCTCGGGATTAACTATGGCTACACCTTC.

This rearrangement joins TRBV5-1 to TRBJ1-6; D not resolved. The CDR3 is 16 residues long. The germline V gene has CDR1 SGHRS and CDR2 YFSETQ. V lost 4 bases and J lost 5, with 16 bases in between. Here the CDR3 reads CASSLISAGDNSPLHF. The CDR3 DNA reads TGCGCCAGCAGCCTGATTTCGGCAGGAGATAATTCACCCCTCCACTTT. The full variable domain, rest sourced from reference TRBV5-1 and TRBJ1-6, is KAGVTQTPRYLIKTRGQQVTLSCSPISGHRSVSWYQQTPGQGLQFLFEYFSETQRNKGNFPGRFSGRQFSNSRSEMNVSTLELGDSALYLCASSLISAGDNSPLHFGNGTRLTVT.

The chain uses TRBV28 and TRBJ2-7, with a tentative D call TRBD1 (7 bases). V lost 7 bases, J lost 3 bases, and 10 bases lay in between. Per the germline V gene, CDR1 is MDHEN and CDR2 is SYDVKM. The CDR3 runs to 12 residues. The CDR3 loop reads CASTQGGYEQYF. Here the CDR3 DNA reads TGTGCCAGCACCCAGGGGGGCTACGAGCAGTACTTC.

This clone was seen only a few times. The chain joins TRBV29-1 to TRBJ1-1; D gene ambiguous. The germline V gene encodes CDR1 SQVTM and CDR2 ANQGSEA. This CDR3 is built from 14 residues. Trimming cost V 6 bases and J 1 base, with 15 bases left between them. CDR3 DNA: TGCAGCGTCAGAAGCCTGATTCGGAACACTGAAGCTTTCTTT. Its translation: CSVRSLIRNTEAFF.

The V gene is TRBV7-2, the J gene TRBJ2-7; D may match TRBD1 or TRBD2 (5 bases each). The CDR3 extends over 16 amino acids. Germline CDR1 is SGHTA and CDR2 is FQGNSA. Trimming removed 5 bases at V and 1 base at J, with 18 bases between. CDR3 DNA sequence: TGTGCCAGCAGCCCGCAATCTAGGGACCATTCCTACGAGCAGTACTTC. Its protein is CASSPQSRDHSYEQYF.

This clone has more than one count but fewer than ten. J is TRBJ2-1 and V is TRBV30; TRBD2 matches at 9 bases. With V trimmed by 7 bases and J by 7 bases, 5 bases remained unmatched. The CDR3 consists of 12 residues. The germline gives CDR1 GTSNPN, CDR2 SVGIG (reference sequence). The CDR3: CASDGLANEQFF. The DNA for the CDR3 is TGTGCCTCGGACGGACTAGCGAATGAGCAGTTCTTC. Looking up the rest from reference TRBV30 and TRBJ2-1 gives the full variable domain: SQTIHQWPATLVQPVGSPLSLECTVEGTSNPNLYWYRQAAGRGLQLLFYSVGIGQISSEVPQNLSASRPQDRQFILSSKKLLLSDSGFYLCASDGLANEQFFGPGTRLTVL.